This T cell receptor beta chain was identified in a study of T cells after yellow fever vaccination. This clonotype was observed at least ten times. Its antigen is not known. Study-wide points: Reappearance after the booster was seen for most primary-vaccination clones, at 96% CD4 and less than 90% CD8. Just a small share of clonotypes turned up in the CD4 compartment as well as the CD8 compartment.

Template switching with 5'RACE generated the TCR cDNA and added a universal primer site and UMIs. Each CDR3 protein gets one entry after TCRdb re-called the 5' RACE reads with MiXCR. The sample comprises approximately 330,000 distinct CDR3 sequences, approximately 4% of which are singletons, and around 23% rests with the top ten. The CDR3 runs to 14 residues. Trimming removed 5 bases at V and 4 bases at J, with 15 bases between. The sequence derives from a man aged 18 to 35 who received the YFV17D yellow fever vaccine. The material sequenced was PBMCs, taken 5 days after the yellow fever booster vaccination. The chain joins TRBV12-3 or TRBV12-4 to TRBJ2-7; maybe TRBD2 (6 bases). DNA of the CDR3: TGTGCCAGCAGTGGAGGGGACTCTGGGTACGAGCAGTACTTC. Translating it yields CASSGGDSGYEQYF.